The 21 T cell receptor beta chains reported below all come from one sample, sequenced in a study of beta chain features in type 1 diabetes. Which antigens these TCRs recognize remains unknown. Findings and caveats of the study: Type 1 diabetes patients had moderately but significantly shorter TCRB CDR3s in all four CD4+ subsets.

As every portion of the isolated RNA was reverse transcribed, the sequencing read expressed TCRB transcripts. Assay used: immunoSEQ multiplex PCR; TCRdb lists only in-frame clones, some missing. In the table there are about 300,000 clones, less than 15% of which are singletons. Sequenced input: naive CD4+ T cells from blood. The source of these receptors is a woman between 18 and 29 years old with type 1 diabetes.

V and J are TRBV11-2 and TRBJ2-5; 7 nucleotides align to TRBD1. With V trimmed by 6 bases and J by 1 base, 5 bases remained unmatched. The CDR3 has 14 residues. Germline V gene data show CDR1 as SGHAT and CDR2 as FQNNGV. The CDR3 DNA follows: TGTGCCAGCAGTGATGGGACAGCCCAAGAGACCCAGTACTTC. This translates into CASSDGTAQETQYF.

The CDR3 here is CASSPSPGQKYQETQYF. The CDR3 coding sequence is TGTGCCAGCAGTCCATCCCCGGGACAGAAGTACCAAGAGACCCAGTACTTC. The V and J genes are TRBV28 and TRBJ2-5, with 7 bases lining up with TRBD1. This CDR3 is 17 amino acids long. J gave up 0 bases and V 5 bases, and 12 bases lay outside the gene matches. CDR1 MDHEN and CDR2 SYDVKM come from the germline V gene.

The V gene is TRBV7-2, the J gene TRBJ1-2; a possible D gene is TRBD1 (5 bases). CDR1 and CDR2 from the germline V gene are SGHTA and FQGNSA. The CDR3 consists of 14 residues. With 6 bases removed from V and 6 bases from J, the gap between germline ends came to 17 bases. CDR3 nucleotide sequence: TGTGCCAGCAGAATAAGGGGAACTTCTGATGGCTACACCTTC. This encodes CASRIRGTSDGYTF.

The V call is TRBV4-1, the J call TRBJ2-1; D is perhaps TRBD2 (5 bases). The germline gives CDR1 MGHRA, CDR2 YSYEKL. Trimming pared 4 bases from V and 0 bases from J, leaving 16 bases between. This CDR3 comprises 17 residues. CDR3 loop: CASSPMLRVSSYNEQFF. CDR3 in DNA: TGCGCCAGCAGCCCAATGTTGCGGGTGAGCTCCTACAATGAGCAGTTCTTC.

J is TRBJ2-7 and V is TRBV15; D remains unclear. Trimming took off 3 bases at V and 7 bases at J, with 13 bases between the two ends. The CDR3 is 13 residues long. From germline, CDR1 is LNHNV and CDR2 YYDKDF (reference sequence). The CDR3 nucleotides read TGTGCCACCAGCAGTCTTCCGCCCGGGGAGCAGTACTTC. Translating gives CATSSLPPGEQYF.

This rearrangement joins TRBV18 to TRBJ2-2; 10 nucleotides align to TRBD1. There are 16 residues in the CDR3. CDR1 KGHSH and CDR2 LQKENI come from the germline V gene. After removal of 4 bases from V and 7 bases from J, the junction contained 9 bases not matched to a gene. The CDR3 protein is CASSRGTGALYGELFF. CDR3 sequence (DNA): TGTGCCAGCTCACGAGGGACAGGGGCTCTATACGGGGAGCTGTTTTTT.

The chain couples TRBV28 to TRBJ2-3, with D possibly matching TRBD2 (6 bases). Germline V gives CDR1 MDHEN, CDR2 SYDVKM. CDR3 length: 15 residues. Deletions cut 4 bases from V and 2 bases from J, with 13 bases between. The chain's CDR3 is CASSSIAEFTDTQYF. The CDR3 region has the DNA TGTGCCAGCAGTTCGATAGCGGAATTCACAGATACGCAGTATTTT.

This clone was recorded at least ten times. The chain couples TRBV23-1 to TRBJ2-1; unclear D gene. TRBV23-1 is an ORF, and what it does is uncertain. The CDR3 totals 10 residues. Trimming removed 11 bases at V and 6 bases at J, with 8 bases between. The CDR3 protein is CAPRVNEQFF. The CDR3 DNA sequence: TGCGCCCCCCGTGTCAATGAGCAGTTCTTC.

This clone has a handful of counts. The rearrangement links TRBV5-1 to TRBJ2-4; possible D gene TRBD1, 5 bases. Trimming left V 4 bases short and J 3 bases short, with 14 bases between. The V gene's germline CDR1 is SGHRS and CDR2 YFSETQ. The length of the CDR3 is 15 residues. As DNA, the CDR3 is TGCGCCAGCAGCACAGACAGCTTGGACAAAAACATTCAGTACTTC. This translates into CASSTDSLDKNIQYF.

This clone appeared a few times. V and J are TRBV4-2 and TRBJ2-1; the match to TRBD1 covers 9 bases. Germline loops: CDR1 LGHNA, CDR2 YNFKEQ. V shed 0 bases, J shed 4 bases, and the junction held 7 bases outside the gene matches. The CDR3 loop spans 17 amino acids. The CDR3 bases are TGTGCCAGCAGCCAAGATGGGATGGGACAGGGTTACAATGAGCAGTTCTTC. It codes for CASSQDGMGQGYNEQFF.

This clone was counted a few times. The V call is TRBV25-1, the J call TRBJ1-1; the match to TRBD1 covers 7 bases. This CDR3 has 13 amino acids. J was trimmed by 3 bases and V by 8 bases; bases with no gene match: 6. Germline CDR1 and CDR2: MGHDK and SYGVNS. CDR3 DNA: TGTGCCAGCTCAAGACAGGGTTACACTGAAGCTTTCTTT. The encoded protein is CASSRQGYTEAFF.

This clone showed up just a few times. J is TRBJ1-1 and V is TRBV7-2; 7 bases match TRBD1. V lost 4 bases and J lost 11; bases outside the gene matches: 4. There are 11 residues in the CDR3. The germline V gene encodes CDR1 SGHTA and CDR2 FQGNSA. In nucleotides, the CDR3 is TGTGCCAGCAGCTCGCAGGGGGAGGCTTTCTTT. The encoded protein is CASSSQGEAFF. Using reference TRBV7-2 and TRBJ1-1 for the parts outside the CDR3, the full variable domain is GAGVSQSPSNKVTEKGKDVELRCDPISGHTALYWYRQSLGQGLEFLIYFQGNSAPDKSGLPSDRFSAERTGGSVSTLTIQRTQQEDSAVYLCASSSQGEAFFGQGTRLTVV.

This clone came up a few times. V usage is TRBV30 and J usage is TRBJ1-2; TRBD1 matches 8 bases. CDR3 length equals 14 residues. V was clipped by 3 bases and J by 4 bases; unmatched bases: 7. Germline V gene data show CDR1 as GTSNPN and CDR2 as SVGIG (reference sequence). The CDR3 here is CAWSFRGPSYGYTF. The CDR3 region has the DNA TGTGCCTGGAGCTTCAGGGGGCCTAGCTATGGCTACACCTTC.

The chain employs TRBV18 and TRBJ1-1; 7 bases agree with TRBD1. This CDR3 contains 14 residues. Germline CDR1 is KGHSH and CDR2 is LQKENI. Unmatched junction bases numbered 5, after V lost 4 bases and J lost 3 bases. CDR3 in amino acids: CASSRQGADTEAFF. CDR3 nucleotide sequence: TGTGCCAGCTCACGACAGGGTGCGGACACTGAAGCTTTCTTT.

This chain links TRBV29-1 with TRBJ2-1; 7 nucleotides match TRBD1. V lost 6 bases, J lost 6 bases, and 11 bases stayed unmatched. The CDR3 consists of 14 residues. Germline-derived CDR1 and CDR2 are SQVTM and ANQGSEA. The CDR3: CSVIRGLAFNEQFF. In DNA, the CDR3 is TGCAGCGTAATAAGGGGGCTGGCTTTCAATGAGCAGTTCTTC.

This clone was counted at least ten times. This chain uses TRBV7-9 with TRBJ2-1, with unresolved D. The CDR3 is 12 amino acids. Germline V gene data show CDR1 as SEHNR and CDR2 as FQNEAQ (reference sequence). V gave up 5 bases and J gave up 7 bases, with 9 bases separating them. The CDR3 here is CASSPPTNEQFF. The DNA of the CDR3 is TGTGCCAGCAGCCCACCCACAAATGAGCAGTTCTTC.

This clone was found a few times. The chain uses TRBV23-1 and TRBJ2-7; a possible D gene is TRBD2 (6 bases). TRBV23-1 is annotated as an ORF whose role is uncertain. V was cut by 4 bases and J by 2 bases, with 21 bases left in between. The CDR3 loop spans 17 amino acids. The CDR3 nucleotides are TGCGCCAGCAGTCTCGCGCTGGCGGGACTCCGAACCTACGAGCAGTACGTC. It specifies CASSLALAGLRTYEQYV.

The chain uses TRBV7-9 and TRBJ1-2; D not resolved. The germline CDR1 and CDR2 sequences are SEHNR and FQNEAQ (reference sequence). V was shortened by 0 bases and J by 6 bases, with 8 bases between the two germline ends. There are 13 residues in the CDR3. The CDR3 DNA follows: TGTGCCAGCAGCTTAGCAGGGAGTCATGGCTACACCTTC. As protein: CASSLAGSHGYTF.

This clone turned up a few times. The chain couples TRBV21-1 to TRBJ2-7; TRBD1 is the table's D call and was not checked against the DNA. TRBV21-1 is a pseudogene locus. This CDR3 contains 20 residues. The CDR3 nucleotides are TGTGCCAGCAGCGAAAAAGGGTTGGGGGACCAGGGGGCAGGAGGGGACGAGCAGTACTTC. Its translation: CASSEKGLGDQGAGGDEQYF.

This clone has more than one count but fewer than ten. The chain carries TRBV9 and TRBJ2-5, with 9 bases fitting TRBD2. Germline CDR1 and CDR2: SGDLS and YYNGEE. The trim removed 3 bases at V and 4 bases at J, leaving 10 bases unmatched. CDR3 size: 16 residues. CDR3 DNA sequence: TGTGCCAGCAGCGATGGAGCGGGAGGAGGTAGAGAGACCCAGTACTTC. This encodes CASSDGAGGGRETQYF. The whole variable domain, remainder taken from reference TRBV9 and TRBJ2-5, is DSGVTQTPKHLITATGQRVTLRCSPRSGDLSVYWYQQSLDQGLQFLIQYYNGEERAKGNILERFSAQQFPDLHSELNLSSLELGDSALYFCASSDGAGGGRETQYFGPGTRLLVL.

J is TRBJ2-1 and V is TRBV7-9; 8 positions agree with TRBD2. CDR3 size: 16 residues. The J segment lost 2 bases and the V segment lost 5 bases, leaving 8 bases of the junction unmatched. CDR1 is SEHNR and CDR2 is FQNEAQ in the germline V gene (reference sequence). The CDR3 protein is CASSRRLASAYNEQFF. DNA for the CDR3: TGTGCCAGCAGCCGTCGACTAGCGTCGGCCTACAATGAGCAGTTCTTC.